These 5 T cell receptor beta chains were sequenced from one sample in a study of cytomegalovirus exposure and HLA in healthy donors. The PCR used 60 Vbeta and 13 Jbeta primers. Sequencing used immunoSEQ multiplex PCR; TCRdb keeps in-frame clones, though not all of them. In all, the sample yields 50,000 to 60,000 clones. The sequenced material came from PBMCs. All receptors come from a woman aged 50 to 60 in good health and CMV-seropositive.

This chain uses TRBV4-3 with TRBJ2-2; 12 positions match TRBD1. Germline trimming cut 2 bases from V and 7 bases from J; bases unmatched to any gene: 8. The CDR3 extends over 17 amino acids. Germline V gene lookup returns CDR1 LGHNA and CDR2 YSLEER. The CDR3 DNA reads as TGCGCCAGCAGCCAACTAACGGGACAGGGGGCTGGCGGGGAGCTGTTTTTT. The encoded protein is CASSQLTGQGAGGELFF.

V is TRBV9 and J is TRBJ2-7, with D perhaps matching TRBD1 (7 bases). The CDR3 totals 13 residues. V was clipped by 5 bases and J by 4 bases, with 13 bases between them. Germline V gene data show CDR1 as SGDLS and CDR2 as YYNGEE. CDR3 loop: CASRPPGGYEQYF. The CDR3 nucleotides read TGTGCCAGCAGGCCCCCAGGGGGGTACGAGCAGTACTTC. Filled out from reference TRBV9 and TRBJ2-7, the complete variable domain reads DSGVTQTPKHLITATGQRVTLRCSPRSGDLSVYWYQQSLDQGLQFLIQYYNGEERAKGNILERFSAQQFPDLHSELNLSSLELGDSALYFCASRPPGGYEQYFGPGTRLTVT.

The chain employs TRBV28 and TRBJ2-7; the match to TRBD2 covers 9 bases. This CDR3 is built from 15 residues. Looked up from germline, CDR1 is MDHEN and CDR2 is SYDVKM. V lost 6 bases, J lost 5 bases, and 11 bases stayed unmatched. The CDR3 DNA is TGTGCCAGCAGCTCACTTAGCGGGAGTTTCCACGAGCAGTACTTC. Amino acids: CASSSLSGSFHEQYF.

The genes are TRBV29-1 and TRBJ1-6, with 7 nucleotides matching TRBD1. V was clipped by 6 bases and J by 6 bases; unmatched bases: 8. Germline values: CDR1 SQVTM, CDR2 ANQGSEA. The CDR3 runs 14 residues. Here the CDR3 reads CSVNTGVGNSPLHF. The DNA of the CDR3 is TGCAGCGTCAACACAGGGGTAGGTAATTCACCCCTCCACTTT.

This sequence joins TRBV5-8 and TRBJ1-2, with D perhaps matching TRBD1 (5 bases). Germline V gives CDR1 SGHTS, CDR2 YDEGEE. The CDR3 loop spans 16 amino acids. V was pared by 1 base and J by 0 bases, with 13 bases between. CDR3 bases: TGTGCCAGCAGCTTGTATGGGGGGGAAGCTAACTATGGCTACACCTTC. It codes for CASSLYGGEANYGYTF.